This entry lists 17 T cell receptor beta chains sequenced from one sample in a study of cytomegalovirus exposure and HLA in healthy donors. Primers included in the PCR were 60 Vbeta and 13 Jbeta primers. Sequenced by immunoSEQ multiplex PCR; TCRdb stores in-frame clones only, minus some. The repertoire has roughly 100,000 clones, approximately 80% of them found once; the top ten carry 3% to 4.5%. The sequenced sample consisted of PBMCs. These receptors all stem from a female donor in good health and CMV-seropositive.

The V gene is TRBV2, the J gene TRBJ1-5; no clear D gene. CDR1 is SNHLY, CDR2 FYNNEI, per germline. Trimming cost V 4 bases and J 4 bases, with 8 bases left between them. There are 13 residues in the CDR3. In nucleotides, the CDR3 is TGTGCCAGCAGTGGGGAGGAAAATCAGCCCCAGCATTTT. Translating it yields CASSGEENQPQHF.

The rearrangement uses TRBV6-1 and TRBJ1-5; D might be TRBD1 (5 bases). The CDR3 length is 13 residues. Germline lookup yields CDR1 MNHNS and CDR2 SASEGT. Trimming took off 10 bases at V and 0 bases at J, with 10 bases between the two ends. In nucleotides, the CDR3 is TGTGCCACCCAGACAGATAGCAATCAGCCCCAGCATTTT. Amino acid sequence: CATQTDSNQPQHF.

V is TRBV5-4 and J is TRBJ2-4; 7 bases fit TRBD1. Unmatched junction bases numbered 6, after V lost 1 base and J lost 5 bases. From germline, CDR1 is SGHNT and CDR2 YYREEE (reference sequence). This CDR3 contains 15 residues. The CDR3 DNA sequence: TGTGCCAGCAGCTTGTTAACAGGGGCCGAAAACATTCAGTACTTC. This translates into CASSLLTGAENIQYF.

This clone appeared a few times. The chain links TRBV18 to TRBJ1-1; 8 bases are shared with TRBD1. This CDR3 has 17 residues. Per the germline V gene, CDR1 is KGHSH and CDR2 is LQKENI. V shed 4 bases and J 1 base; nucleotides not matched to a gene: 11. As DNA, the CDR3 is TGTGCCAGCTCACAACCGCCGGACAGGGTTCGGAACACTGAAGCTTTCTTT. Residues: CASSQPPDRVRNTEAFF. Looking up the rest from reference TRBV18 and TRBJ1-1 gives the full variable domain: NAGVMQNPRHLVRRRGQEARLRCSPMKGHSHVYWYRQLPEEGLKFMVYLQKENIIDESGMPKERFSAEFPKEGPSILRIQQVVRGDSAAYFCASSQPPDRVRNTEAFFGQGTRLTVV.

This rearrangement joins TRBV30 to TRBJ2-7, with a weak D call TRBD2 (6 bases). Trimming took off 5 bases at V and 3 bases at J, with 11 bases between the two ends. Looked up from germline, CDR1 is GTSNPN and CDR2 is SVGIG (reference sequence). The CDR3 loop spans 12 amino acids. Written as DNA, the CDR3 is TGTGCCTGGGGATCGGGAGTCTACGAGCAGTACTTC. It yields the protein CAWGSGVYEQYF.

The chain links TRBV29-1 to TRBJ1-2; D might be TRBD1 (5 bases). Germline CDR1 is SQVTM and CDR2 is ANQGSEA. With 7 bases removed from V and 4 bases from J, the gap between germline ends came to 16 bases. The CDR3 is made up of 13 amino acids. In nucleotides, the CDR3 is TGCAGCGCAGGAATTGCGGGGGGCTATGGCTACACCTTC. Translating it yields CSAGIAGGYGYTF.

The chain joins TRBV6-6 to TRBJ2-7; TRBD2 might be the D (5 bases). V was trimmed by 6 bases and J by 6 bases, leaving 18 bases between them. Germline CDR1 MNHNY, CDR2 SVGAGI (reference sequence). The CDR3 consists of 14 residues. In DNA, the CDR3 is TGTGCCAGCAGCTCGCGAGGGCCCCCGGGCGAGCAGTACTTC. This encodes CASSSRGPPGEQYF.

This chain links TRBV2 with TRBJ2-1, with 11 nucleotides matching TRBD1. This CDR3 comprises 15 residues. Unmatched junction bases numbered 6, after V lost 4 bases and J lost 7 bases. The germline V gene has CDR1 SNHLY and CDR2 FYNNEI. The CDR3 DNA reads as TGTGCCAGCAGTGGGGGGACAGGGGGAAGGAATGAGCAGTTCTTC. It encodes CASSGGTGGRNEQFF. The full variable domain, with the rest looked up from reference TRBV2 and TRBJ2-1, is EPEVTQTPSHQVTQMGQEVILRCVPISNHLYFYWYRQILGQKVEFLVSFYNNEISEKSEIFDDQFSVERPDGSNFTLKIRSTKLEDSAMYFCASSGGTGGRNEQFFGPGTRLTVL.

The chain couples TRBV12-5 to TRBJ2-1; 9 positions match TRBD1. With V trimmed by 6 bases and J by 4 bases, 4 bases remained unmatched. Germline CDR1 is LGHNT and CDR2 is FRNRAP. This CDR3 is 14 amino acids long. In DNA, the CDR3 is TGTGCTAGTGGCGACAGGGGGGGATACAATGAGCAGTTCTTC. Protein: CASGDRGGYNEQFF.

The V and J genes are TRBV9 and TRBJ2-3; weak D call: TRBD2 (5 bases). CDR3 length: 15 amino acids. Trimming pared 6 bases from V and 2 bases from J, leaving 16 bases between. Germline V gives CDR1 SGDLS, CDR2 YYNGEE. The CDR3 reads CASTSRSGYTDTQYF. The CDR3 nucleotides read TGTGCCAGCACCTCCCGGAGCGGTTACACAGATACGCAGTATTTT.

The V call is TRBV10-3, the J call TRBJ2-5, with 9 bases matching TRBD2. This CDR3 is 17 amino acids long. J gave up 1 base and V 2 bases, and 8 bases lay outside the gene matches. Germline loops: CDR1 ENHRY, CDR2 SYGVKD. The CDR3 sequence: CAISETPSGTPQETQYF. Written as DNA, the CDR3 is TGTGCCATCAGTGAGACTCCTAGCGGGACCCCCCAAGAGACCCAGTACTTC.

The rearrangement links TRBV18 to TRBJ1-1, with a tentative D call TRBD1 (6 bases). V shed 3 bases and J shed 3 bases, with 20 bases lying between them. Germline CDR1 KGHSH, CDR2 LQKENI. The CDR3 has 17 amino acids. The CDR3 loop reads CASSPTGTRDLYTEAFF. CDR3 bases: TGTGCCAGCTCACCTACCGGGACACGGGATCTTTACACTGAAGCTTTCTTT.

The chain combines TRBV5-4 with TRBJ1-2; D is unclear. Looked up from germline, CDR1 is SGHNT and CDR2 is YYREEE (reference sequence). This CDR3 is 15 amino acids long. V dropped 0 bases and J dropped 4 bases, with 13 bases sitting between them. In DNA, the CDR3 is TGTGCCAGCAGCTTGGAGGCTTCCGCAGGCTATGGCTACACCTTC. It yields the protein CASSLEASAGYGYTF.

This clone was seen only a few times. The chain carries TRBV7-6 and TRBJ2-1, with 7 bases aligning to TRBD2. Germline V gene data show CDR1 as SGHVS and CDR2 as FNYEAQ. V shed 3 bases, J shed 5 bases, and the junction held 7 bases outside the gene matches. This CDR3 contains 15 residues. The CDR3 DNA sequence: TGTGCCAGCAGCTTTTTGGGGGAGGGAAACAATGAGCAGTTCTTC. Translating it yields CASSFLGEGNNEQFF.

The chain is built from TRBV27 and TRBJ2-7, with 8 bases matching TRBD2. This CDR3 has 15 residues. CDR1 and CDR2 from the germline V gene are MNHEY and SMNVEV (reference sequence). J was trimmed by 0 bases and V by 7 bases; bases with no gene match: 8. In nucleotides, the CDR3 is TGTGCCAGCACGGGAGCGGGGGTGATCTCCTACGAGCAGTACTTC. This codes for CASTGAGVISYEQYF.

The chain is built from TRBV2 and TRBJ1-5; TRBD1 might be the D (6 bases). The V end lost 7 bases, the J end lost 7 bases, and 20 bases lay between the germline ends. The CDR3 totals 15 residues. Germline CDR1 is SNHLY and CDR2 is FYNNEI. CDR3 residues: CASTSLDSPLQPQHF. The CDR3 DNA reads TGTGCCAGCACCTCCTTGGACAGCCCCCTACAGCCCCAGCATTTT.

A single count supports this clone. This chain joins TRBV28 and TRBJ1-5; D remains unclear. Trimming pared 6 bases from V and 3 bases from J, leaving 15 bases between. The CDR3 consists of 15 residues. Germline lookup yields CDR1 MDHEN and CDR2 SYDVKM. Here the CDR3 reads CASSHRTGNNQPQHF. CDR3 bases: TGTGCCAGCAGCCATAGGACGGGAAACAATCAGCCCCAGCATTTT.